This note documents a single T cell receptor beta chain sequence. What it binds is not known. The source of the sample is a study of beta chain features in type 1 diabetes. Overall study: Sorted cells, approximately 110,000,000 in number, were examined across all samples.

TCRB transcripts that were expressed got sequenced, as all of the isolated RNA had been reverse transcribed. Some clones are missing from TCRdb's copy, which holds only in-frame ones; the method was immunoSEQ multiplex PCR. The data hold 250,000 to 350,000 clones, with more than 13% observed a single time. Trimming pared 6 bases from V and 5 bases from J, leaving 8 bases between. The CDR3 is made up of 12 amino acids. The germline V gene encodes CDR1 LNHDA and CDR2 SQIVND (reference sequence). General observations from the study: A moderate, significant TCRB CDR3 shortening appeared in type 1 diabetes across four CD4+ subsets. Across patients, naive, central memory and Treg TCRB repertoires exhibited apparently greater similarity than was observed across healthy donors. Over-representation of high TCR-expressing cells was a possible consequence of cDNA sequencing.

CD4+ naive, central memory, regulatory and stem cell-like memory cells were sorted via CD45RO/CCR7/CD25/CD127/CD95/CD27. Sequenced sample: naive CD4+ T cells from blood. This chain links TRBV19 with TRBJ1-5; TRBD1 might be the D (6 bases). This clonotype was sampled from a man aged 25-45 years with type 1 diabetes. Written as DNA, the CDR3 is TGTGCCAGTAGGGACAGCGATCAGCCCCAGCATTTT. Its protein product is CASRDSDQPQHF.